A selection of T cell receptor beta chains follows, all from one sample in a study of blood T cell repertoires in COVID-19. Clones were read by immunoSEQ multiplex PCR, and TCRdb kept only the in-frame ones, dropping some. The sample comprises approximately 260,000 clones, approximately 81% of which are singletons, and 6.6% rests with the top ten. The specimen sequenced was PBMCs or T cells enriched from blood (not recorded which). All receptors come from a woman in her fifties or sixties who had been exposed to COVID-19. Both conserved end residues are part of each CDR3. D genes are given only for firm matches. Not every row has a clone size; where given, it reads once, few, many or a size class.

v_gene,j_gene,d_gene,abundance,CDR3nt,CDR3aa
TRBV4-3,TRBJ2-1,TRBD2,-,TGCGCCAGCAGCCATGGGGGTAGCGGGGGAAAACACAATGAGCAGTTCTTC,CASSHGGSGGKHNEQFF
TRBV6-6,TRBJ2-5,TRBD2,-,TGTGCCAGCCGCCCGGGGGGGGCGGAGACCCAGTACTTC,CASRPGGAETQYF
TRBV3-1/TRBV3-2,TRBJ2-7,TRBD2,-,TGTGCCAGCAGCCTGTCCGGCGGGGGAAGAGGGGAGCAGTACTTC,CASSLSGGGRGEQYF
TRBV18,TRBJ1-6,-,-,TGTGCCAGCTCTCGGGGCTCCTATAATTCACCCCTCCACTTT,CASSRGSYNSPLHF
TRBV7-9,TRBJ2-5,TRBD2,once,TGTGCCAGCAGCTTAGCGGGACTAGCGGGGACCCAAGAGACCCAGTACTTC,CASSLAGLAGTQETQYF
TRBV2,TRBJ2-3,-,-,TGTGCCAGCATCCAGCGGAGTAGCACAGATACGCAGTATTTT,CASIQRSSTDTQYF
TRBV10-2,TRBJ1-1,TRBD1,-,TGCGCCAGCAGTGAAGACAGGGATGGCACTGAAGCTTTCTTT,CASSEDRDGTEAFF
TRBV18,TRBJ1-4,TRBD1,once,TGTGCCAGCTCAGAGGGACAGAATGAAAAACTGTTTTTT,CASSEGQNEKLFF
TRBV7-3,TRBJ2-2,-,-,TGTGCCAGCAGCTCCAGGGGATACCCAAGCGGGGAGCTGTTTTTT,CASSSRGYPSGELFF
TRBV5-6,TRBJ1-1,TRBD1,-,TGTGCCAGCAGCGCAGGGGGACGGTCTGAAGCTTTCTTT,CASSAGGRSEAFF
TRBV7-8,TRBJ1-1,-,-,TGTGCCAGCAGCTCAGAGCGAGGGGGATGGAGCACTGAAGCTTTCTTT,CASSSERGGWSTEAFF
TRBV28,TRBJ1-5,-,-,TGTGCCGGCTCTAGCGGGGGACATCAGCCCCAGCATTTT,CAGSSGGHQPQHF
TRBV28,TRBJ1-5,-,-,TGTGCCAGCAGTTTAGGGGACTTCCATCAGCCCCAGCATTTT,CASSLGDFHQPQHF
TRBV25-1,TRBJ1-1,-,-,TGTGCCAGCGCCTCCTCGGGGAAGGGAAAGACTGAAGCTTTCTTT,CASASSGKGKTEAFF
TRBV29-1,TRBJ2-3,-,-,TGCAGCGTTCCACTTAGAAGCCCGGGGAGCACAGATACGCAGTATTTT,CSVPLRSPGSTDTQYF
TRBV10-2,TRBJ2-1,TRBD2,-,TGCGCCAGCACCCCTAGCGGGAGCTACAATGAGCAGTTCTTC,CASTPSGSYNEQFF
TRBV7-9,TRBJ1-1,TRBD1,-,TGTGCCAGCAGCTCCGGGACAGTCATGAACACTGAAGCTTTCTTT,CASSSGTVMNTEAFF
TRBV29-1,TRBJ1-2,TRBD1,-,TGCAGCGTCGAAGGGGGCGAGCCTAACTATGGCTACACCTTC,CSVEGGEPNYGYTF
TRBV10-3,TRBJ1-5,-,-,TGTGCCATCAGTGAAGGACAGTCTAGCAATCAGCCCCAGCATTTT,CAISEGQSSNQPQHF
TRBV7-9,TRBJ2-3,-,few,TGTGCCAGCAGCCCGGGAAACACAGATACGCAGTATTTT,CASSPGNTDTQYF
TRBV19,TRBJ1-2,TRBD1,-,TGTGCCAGTAGTATAAGTCTGACAGGGAATCCCTATGGCTACACCTTC,CASSISLTGNPYGYTF
TRBV11-2,TRBJ2-7,-,-,TGTGCCAGCAGCCTCTCCCTCAGGGGAAGCTCCTACGAGCAGTACTTC,CASSLSLRGSSYEQYF
TRBV18,TRBJ1-3,-,-,TGTGCCAGCTCACCGAAGCAGCGTAACTCTGGAAACACCATATATTTT,CASSPKQRNSGNTIYF
TRBV24-1,TRBJ2-1,-,once,TGTGCCACCAGTGATTTGGACTTTGGGTCCAATGAGCAGTTCTTC,CATSDLDFGSNEQFF
TRBV29-1,TRBJ1-1,TRBD1,-,TGCAGCGTTGGCAGGGGGCGGGTAGCTGAAGCTTTCTTT,CSVGRGRVAEAFF
TRBV18,TRBJ2-3,-,-,TGTGCCAGCTCGGCCGGCACAGATACGCAGTATTTT,CASSAGTDTQYF
TRBV28,TRBJ1-1,TRBD1,-,TGTGCCAGCAGTTCTTCCAGGGGGATGAACACTGAAGCTTTCTTT,CASSSSRGMNTEAFF
TRBV7-8,TRBJ1-3,-,-,TGTGCCAGCAGCTGGGAATGGCAGGGGTTACAGGTTGGAAACACCATATATTTT,CASSWEWQGLQVGNTIYF
TRBV4-1,TRBJ1-5,-,-,TGCGCCAGCAGCCAAGATTCGCCGGGGTTCGGGCAGCCCCAGCATTTT,CASSQDSPGFGQPQHF
TRBV29-1,TRBJ1-2,-,once,TGCAGCGTTGCCGGGGCTCGGGGGGACTATGGCTACACCTTC,CSVAGARGDYGYTF
TRBV7-3,TRBJ1-1,TRBD1,-,TGTGCCAGCAGCTTATACCCCACAGGGGCTGGGAACACTGAAGCTTTCTTT,CASSLYPTGAGNTEAFF
TRBV10-3,TRBJ2-7,-,once,TGTGCCATCGCTGCGGGGTCCGGTAACTACGAGCAGTACTTC,CAIAAGSGNYEQYF
TRBV4-3,TRBJ2-5,TRBD2,-,TGCGCCAGCAGCCAAGGGGCTAGCGGGGGCCAAGAGACCCAGTACTTC,CASSQGASGGQETQYF
TRBV19,TRBJ2-2,-,-,TGTGCCAGTAGTGTCCGTTTCGGGGAGCTGTTTTTT,CASSVRFGELFF
TRBV9,TRBJ2-5,-,-,TGTGCCAGCAGCGCCGTCCTAGTAGGAGAGACCCAGTACTTC,CASSAVLVGETQYF
TRBV4-3,TRBJ2-3,TRBD2,-,TGCGCCAGCAGCCGGTCGGTCGGGACTAGCGGGGGTGCTAGCACAGATACGCAGTATTTT,CASSRSVGTSGGASTDTQYF
TRBV19,TRBJ2-2,TRBD1,few,TGTGCCAGTAGTATAGACAGGGGGTTGGGGGAGCTGTTTTTT,CASSIDRGLGELFF
TRBV19,TRBJ1-6,-,-,TGTGCCAGTAGCGCAGGGTCGAATTCACCCCTCCACTTT,CASSAGSNSPLHF
TRBV28,TRBJ1-1,-,-,TGTGCCAGCAGTTTAGGAACAGGGTTAGCTGAAGCTTTCTTT,CASSLGTGLAEAFF
TRBV28,TRBJ1-5,TRBD1,once,TGTGCCAGCAAAAGAGACAGGGACAATCAGCCCCAGCATTTT,CASKRDRDNQPQHF
TRBV5-1,TRBJ1-1,TRBD1,-,TGCGCCAGCAGTCAGAGAACAGGGGAATCGAACACTGAAGCTTTCTTT,CASSQRTGESNTEAFF
TRBV6-5,TRBJ1-6,TRBD1,-,TGTGCCAGCAGTTCCGGACAGGGCTCGGGTAATTCACCCCTCCACTTT,CASSSGQGSGNSPLHF
TRBV11-1,TRBJ2-7,TRBD2,-,TGTGCCAGCAGCTTACGGACTAGCGGGGCCACCTACGAGCAGTACTTC,CASSLRTSGATYEQYF
TRBV5-1,TRBJ1-6,TRBD1,-,TGCGCCAGCAGCCTGGACAGGAAGGGTTCACCCCTCCACTTT,CASSLDRKGSPLHF
TRBV9,TRBJ2-4,-,-,TGTGCCAGCAGCGCTGGAGGGGTTGGTGGTAACATTCAGTACTTC,CASSAGGVGGNIQYF
TRBV7-9,TRBJ1-1,TRBD1,-,TGTGCCAGCAGCTCTCGAAGGGGACAGGGGGCAAACACTGAAGCTTTCTTT,CASSSRRGQGANTEAFF